The 20 T cell receptor beta chains below all came from one sample that was sequenced in a study of T cells in Graves' hyperthyroidism and ophthalmopathy. Researchers took RNA transcripts and amplified the TCR beta CDR3 regions from them. Carried out on the TCR CDR3, a first-round RT-PCR used the HTBI primer set. TCRdb fed the multiplex PCR reads into MiXCR, producing one record per CDR3 protein. The sample records about 350,000 distinct CDR3 sequences, 15% to 20% being singletons. Material: blood. These receptors were collected from a woman aged 40 to 49 with Graves' ophthalmopathy.

This clonotype was seen at least ten times. V gene TRBV11-2 combines with J gene TRBJ2-7, with 9 bases lining up with TRBD2. V dropped 7 bases and J dropped 9; count of bases not matched to a gene: 16. CDR3 size: 15 residues. Germline V lookup: CDR1 SGHAT, CDR2 FQNNGV. CDR3 region: CASTNRGLAGSRQYF. The CDR3 region has the DNA TGTGCCAGCACCAACCGGGGACTAGCTGGGTCAAGGCAGTACTTC.

This clonotype was observed a single time. This sequence joins TRBV6-5 and TRBJ1-1, with D maybe TRBD1 (6 bases). Looked up from germline, CDR1 is MNHEY and CDR2 is SVGAGI. The length of the CDR3 is 15 residues. V was pared by 2 bases and J by 1 base, with 11 bases between. Here the CDR3 reads CASSYIGGANTEAFF. In nucleotides, the CDR3 is TGTGCCAGCAGTTACATTGGGGGGGCGAACACTGAAGCTTTCTTT.

This sequence joins TRBV6-2 or TRBV6-3 and TRBJ1-2; 7 nucleotides match TRBD1. V was clipped by 4 bases and J by 1 base; unmatched bases: 12. Germline V CDR1 and CDR2: MNHEY, SVGEGT. The CDR3 runs to 17 residues. The CDR3 loop is CASSSQTGTEFNYGYTF. CDR3 in DNA: TGTGCCAGCAGTTCCCAGACAGGGACCGAATTTAACTATGGCTACACCTTC.

This clonotype was found many times. The V call is TRBV14, the J call TRBJ1-1; D perhaps matches TRBD1 (6 bases). The CDR3 is 13 residues long. Trimming took 2 bases from V and 3 from J, leaving 7 bases between them. Germline values: CDR1 SGHDN, CDR2 FVKESK. The CDR3 region is CASSQRGDTEAFF. Written as DNA, the CDR3 is TGTGCCAGCAGCCAAAGGGGGGACACTGAAGCTTTCTTT.

The count of this clonotype is one. The CDR3 loop is CASSTTSTRVDEQYF. The CDR3 DNA reads TGTGCCAGCAGTACTACCTCGACACGGGTCGACGAGCAGTACTTC. The V and J genes are TRBV28 and TRBJ2-7; no clear D. The V gene's germline CDR1 is MDHEN and CDR2 SYDVKM. With 5 bases removed from V and 5 bases from J, the gap between germline ends came to 19 bases. The CDR3 spans 15 residues. The full variable domain, in which reference TRBV28 and TRBJ2-7 provide the parts outside the CDR3, is DVKVTQSSRYLVKRTGEKVFLECVQDMDHENMFWYRQDPGLGLRLIYFSYDVKMKEKGDIPEGYSVSREKKERFSLILESASTNQTSMYLCASSTTSTRVDEQYFGPGTRLTVT.

This clonotype was seen many times. The genes are TRBV6-2 or TRBV6-3 and TRBJ2-5, with 7 bases matching TRBD1. The length of the CDR3 is 14 residues. The germline gives CDR1 MNHEY, CDR2 SVGEGT. Trimming at V came to 6 bases and at J to 0 bases, leaving 4 bases not matched to a gene. CDR3 DNA: TGTGCCAGCAGGACAGGGCAGTACCAAGAGACCCAGTACTTC. It codes for CASRTGQYQETQYF.

The V gene is TRBV6-1, the J gene TRBJ2-7; 10 bases are a match to TRBD2. J gave up 5 bases and V 6 bases, and 7 bases lay outside the gene matches. The CDR3 extends over 14 amino acids. CDR1 MNHNS and CDR2 SASEGT come from the germline V gene. This CDR3 reads CASRGAGGRNEQYF. Written as DNA, the CDR3 is TGTGCCAGCAGGGGAGCGGGAGGGAGGAACGAGCAGTACTTC.

In this sample, this clonotype turned up many times. The chain combines TRBV7-8 with TRBJ2-5, with D unresolved. The germline V and J ends were trimmed by 1 base and 5 bases, with 8 bases remaining between them. The CDR3 consists of 13 residues. The germline V gene has CDR1 SGHVS and CDR2 FQNEAQ. The CDR3 bases are TGTGCCAGCAGCTTAGAAACTGCGGAGACCCAGTACTTC. Its translation: CASSLETAETQYF. The full variable domain, completed using reference TRBV7-8 and TRBJ2-5, is GAGVSQSPRYKVAKRGQDVALRCDPISGHVSLFWYQQALGQGPEFLTYFQNEAQLDKSGLPSDRFFAERPEGSVSTLKIQRTQQEDSAVYLCASSLETAETQYFGPGTRLLVL.

With regard to this clonotype: An end of the junction does not agree with germline; a read error may underlie this. V is TRBV6-2 or TRBV6-3 and J is TRBJ2-7; D is unclear. Germline V gene sequence: CDR1 MNHEY, CDR2 SVGEGT. The CDR3 totals 12 residues. Written as DNA, the CDR3 is TGTGCCAGCAATTACGCCACCTACGAGCAGTGCTTC. The encoded protein is CASNYATYEQCF.

This clonotype came up a few times. The chain has TRBV6-1 and TRBJ2-7; 7 bases agree with TRBD2. V lost 0 bases to trimming and J lost 3 bases; unmatched junction nucleotides: 11. The length of the CDR3 is 17 residues. CDR1 MNHNS and CDR2 SASEGT come from the germline V gene. The CDR3 coding sequence is TGTGCCAGCAGTGAAGCGCGGGCTAGCGGCGCAATCTACGAGCAGTACTTC. Encoded protein: CASSEARASGAIYEQYF.

The chain links TRBV6-1 to TRBJ1-1; D is undetermined. The germline V gene encodes CDR1 MNHNS and CDR2 SASEGT. The CDR3 is 14 amino acids. V dropped 6 bases and J dropped 5 bases, with 16 bases sitting between them. The CDR3 here is CASRVSSLDTEAFF. As DNA, the CDR3 is TGTGCCAGCAGGGTCTCTAGTCTGGATACTGAAGCTTTCTTT.

A note on this clonotype: Possible read error: a much larger clone is one base away. The chain combines TRBV28 with TRBJ2-7; D is unresolved. Per the germline V gene, CDR1 is MDHEN and CDR2 is SYDVKM. Trimming removed 6 bases from V and 5 bases from J, with 17 bases in between. CDR3 length equals 14 residues. Here the CDR3 DNA reads TGTGCCAGCAGACTGAGAGGAACCGCCGACGAGCAGTACTTC. It codes for CASRLRGTADEQYF.

This clonotype was recorded at least ten times. This chain links TRBV20-1 with TRBJ2-7; TRBD1 aligns across 8 bases. CDR1 is DFQATT and CDR2 is SNEGSKA in the germline V gene (reference sequence). Unmatched junction bases numbered 4, after V lost 7 bases and J lost 2 bases. The CDR3 sequence is 12 residues long. CDR3 protein: CSVTGVTYEQYF. The CDR3 nucleotides are TGCAGTGTGACAGGGGTCACCTACGAGCAGTACTTC.

This clonotype was recorded many times. The chain employs TRBV28 and TRBJ2-7, with TRBD2 matching over 9 bases. Germline-derived CDR1 and CDR2 are MDHEN and SYDVKM. V lost 6 bases, J lost 2 bases, and 17 bases stayed unmatched. The CDR3 contains 18 residues. The DNA for the CDR3 is TGTGCCAGCAGGACGACTTGGCGGGAGGGCCGGTTGACCTACGAGCAGTACTTC. Its translation is CASRTTWREGRLTYEQYF.

This clonotype was detected many times. J is TRBJ2-5 and V is TRBV6-2 or TRBV6-3; 11 bases fit TRBD2. Germline V CDR1 and CDR2: MNHEY, SVGEGT. Unmatched junction bases numbered 11, after V lost 7 bases and J lost 7 bases. CDR3 length: 15 residues. The CDR3, as DNA: TGTGCCAGCAAACCGCCGGGACTAGCGGTAGGGACCCAGTACTTC. Protein product: CASKPPGLAVGTQYF.

The chain employs TRBV4-1 and TRBJ1-1; D unresolved. The V end lost 6 bases, the J end lost 2 bases, and 19 bases lay between the germline ends. Looked up from germline, CDR1 is MGHRA and CDR2 is YSYEKL. The CDR3 sequence is 16 residues long. CDR3 region: CASSRVSENLNTEAFF. CDR3 DNA: TGCGCCAGCAGTCGGGTTTCCGAGAACTTAAACACTGAAGCTTTCTTT.

About this clonotype: Germline is not matched at one junction end, which may reflect a read error. The gene calls are TRBV28 and TRBJ2-7; TRBD2 agrees at 7 bases. The J call may be faulty, since TRBJ2-1 better matches the DNA end. Germline CDR1 MDHEN, CDR2 SYDVKM. The CDR3 is 12 residues long. Here the CDR3 reads CRVVGGPYEQFF. The CDR3 nucleotides are TGCCGGGTAGTGGGAGGGCCGTACGAGCAGTTCTTC.

This clonotype was recorded at least ten times. V usage is TRBV27 and J usage is TRBJ2-7, with D possibly matching TRBD1 (6 bases). CDR3 length: 14 amino acids. V lost 4 bases to trimming and J lost 3 bases, with 13 bases between them. The germline V gene has CDR1 MNHEY and CDR2 SMNVEV (reference sequence). CDR3 amino acids: CASSSDRDNYEQYF. The CDR3 DNA reads as TGTGCCAGCAGTTCCGACCGGGACAACTACGAGCAGTACTTC.

This clonotype came up a few times. The gene calls are TRBV30 and TRBJ1-2, with unresolved D. This CDR3 is 12 amino acids long. Per germline, CDR1 GTSNPN and CDR2 SVGIG (reference sequence). V was clipped by 1 base and J by 1 base, with 4 bases between them. The CDR3 loop reads CAWSDSNYGYTF. The CDR3 nucleotides read TGTGCCTGGAGTGACAGTAACTATGGCTACACCTTC.

J is TRBJ1-3 and V is TRBV10-3; 8 nucleotides match TRBD1. The V gene's germline CDR1 is ENHRY and CDR2 SYGVKD. The V gene end was trimmed by 7 bases and the J gene end by 2 bases; junction bases not matched to a gene: 7. CDR3 length: 15 amino acids. As DNA, the CDR3 is TGTGCCATCAACGTAGGACAGGGAACTGGAAACACCATATATTTT. Translating it yields CAINVGQGTGNTIYF.